These 14 T cell receptor beta chains came from one sample sequenced in a study of T cells after yellow fever vaccination. TCRdb reprocessed the 5' RACE reads with MiXCR, giving one entry per CDR3 protein. The sample has some 110,000 distinct CDR3 sequences, roughly 8.4% seen once. The material sequenced was CD8+ T cells sorted from PBMCs, taken 45 days after the yellow fever booster vaccination. The receptors here all came from a man aged 30 to 45 who received the YFV17D yellow fever vaccine.

This clonotype was counted ten times or more. This rearrangement joins TRBV4-2 to TRBJ2-1, with 14 bases fitting TRBD2. V shed 0 bases and J 8 bases; nucleotides not matched to a gene: 9. Germline CDR1 is LGHNA and CDR2 is YNFKEQ. The CDR3 has 18 residues. The CDR3 coding sequence is TGTGCCAGCAGCCAAGATGGGACTAGCGGGAGATTTCTGTATGAGCAGTTCTTC. This codes for CASSQDGTSGRFLYEQFF.

This clonotype was seen only a few times. V and J are TRBV4-3 and TRBJ2-2; TRBD2 aligns across 8 bases. The CDR3 runs to 17 residues. V dropped 0 bases and J dropped 1; count of bases not matched to a gene: 4. Germline CDR1 is LGHNA and CDR2 is YSLEER. This CDR3 reads CASSQDWREVNTGELFF. The CDR3 region has the DNA TGCGCCAGCAGCCAAGATTGGCGGGAGGTGAACACCGGGGAGCTGTTTTTT.

There are many counts of this clonotype. CDR3 nucleotides: TGTGCCAGCAGCTTGCGGACAGGGGAATTCTACGAGCAGTACTTC. This codes for CASSLRTGEFYEQYF. The V and J genes are TRBV13 and TRBJ2-7; 9 bases match TRBD1. The CDR3 contains 15 residues. Trimming took 3 bases from V and 3 from J; bases not matched to a gene: 6. Germline V lookup: CDR1 PRHDT, CDR2 FYEKMQ (reference sequence).

Comment on this clonotype: Since a much larger clone is just one base distant, this may be a read error. The chain uses TRBV7-2 and TRBJ2-7; D is undetermined. This CDR3 comprises 15 residues. From germline, CDR1 is SGHTA and CDR2 FQGNSA. CDR3 DNA: TGTGTCAGCAGCTTAGGTTGGGCCGGGCGCTACGAGCAGTACTTC. This translates into CVSSLGWAGRYEQYF.

In this sample, this clonotype turned up a few times. V is TRBV27 and J is TRBJ1-5; TRBD1 is a possible D gene (6 bases). Germline V gives CDR1 MNHEY, CDR2 SMNVEV (reference sequence). The CDR3 contains 15 residues. The germline V and J ends were trimmed by 6 bases and 2 bases, with 14 bases remaining between them. CDR3 region: CASSLGAGGNQPQHF. CDR3 in DNA: TGTGCCAGCAGCCTCGGTGCAGGGGGCAATCAGCCCCAGCATTTT.

This clonotype was detected only a few times. The gene calls are TRBV10-2 and TRBJ2-2; D might be TRBD1 (5 bases). This CDR3 has 13 residues. V was trimmed by 4 bases and J by 5 bases, leaving 8 bases between them. Germline assignment: CDR1 WSHSY and CDR2 SAAADI. The CDR3 DNA reads as TGCGCCAGCAGTGGGGGCCGGACCGGGGAGCTGTTTTTT. This encodes CASSGGRTGELFF.

This clonotype came up many times. The chain employs TRBV10-2 and TRBJ2-3; D is unresolved. Deletions cut 6 bases from V and 1 base from J, with 11 bases between. CDR3 length equals 14 residues. CDR1 and CDR2 from the germline V gene are WSHSY and SAAADI. CDR3 region: CASRVKGGTDTQYF. For the CDR3, the DNA is TGCGCCAGCAGGGTAAAGGGCGGCACAGATACGCAGTATTTT.

This rearrangement joins TRBV7-8 to TRBJ2-5; D gene unclear. Germline V CDR1 and CDR2: SGHVS, FQNEAQ. The CDR3 length is 18 residues. With 0 bases removed from V and 0 bases from J, the gap between germline ends came to 17 bases. The CDR3 DNA reads as TGTGCCAGCAGCTTAGCGATCGTAGTCGGGCCCCACCAAGAGACCCAGTACTTC. This gives the protein CASSLAIVVGPHQETQYF.

This clonotype was seen repeatedly, ten times or more. The rearrangement links TRBV27 to TRBJ2-3; perhaps TRBD2 as D (5 bases). There are 15 residues in the CDR3. Germline CDR1 is MNHEY and CDR2 is SMNVEV (reference sequence). Between the trimmed V and J ends, which lost 3 bases and 4 bases, there was a span of 14 bases. The CDR3 reads CASSFGGVAADTQYF. The CDR3 DNA follows: TGTGCCAGCAGTTTCGGAGGAGTGGCTGCAGATACGCAGTATTTT.

This chain connects TRBV7-2 to TRBJ2-7; 9 bases map to TRBD2. Unmatched junction bases numbered 10, after V lost 0 bases and J lost 4 bases. The CDR3 consists of 17 residues. Per germline, CDR1 SGHTA and CDR2 FQGNSA. The DNA for the CDR3 is TGTGCCAGCAGCTTAGCTTTCGAGACTAGCGGTAATTACGAGCAGTACTTC. It translates to CASSLAFETSGNYEQYF. The complete variable domain, with remaining parts taken from reference TRBV7-2 and TRBJ2-7, reads GAGVSQSPSNKVTEKGKDVELRCDPISGHTALYWYRQSLGQGLEFLIYFQGNSAPDKSGLPSDRFSAERTGGSVSTLTIQRTQQEDSAVYLCASSLAFETSGNYEQYFGPGTRLTVT.

Concerning this clonotype: This may arise from a read error, as a much more abundant clone is one base away. The chain recombines TRBV12-3 or TRBV12-4 with TRBJ2-3, with TRBD1 matching 9 bases. After removal of 3 bases from V and 4 bases from J, the junction contained 5 bases not matched to a gene. The CDR3 has 15 amino acids. The DNA for the CDR3 is TGTGCCAGCAGTTTTATCGGGACAGGGTCAGATACGCAGTATTTT. The encoded protein is CASSFIGTGSDTQYF.

This clonotype was observed many times. J is TRBJ2-7 and V is TRBV20-1; TRBD1 matches at 7 bases. The junction had 7 bases not matched to a gene; V was cut back by 3 bases and J by 2 bases. CDR3 length: 14 residues. Germline V lookup: CDR1 DFQATT, CDR2 SNEGSKA (reference sequence). As DNA, the CDR3 is TGCAGTGCTAGGGCGACAGGGCAAACCTACGAGCAGTACTTC. This gives the protein CSARATGQTYEQYF.

The chain uses TRBV11-2 and TRBJ2-3; the D is unclear. This CDR3 spans 13 amino acids. V was trimmed by 8 bases and J by 1 base, leaving 10 bases between them. CDR1 and CDR2 from the germline V gene are SGHAT and FQNNGV. The CDR3 loop is CASLGSGTDTQYF. The CDR3 DNA reads as TGTGCCAGCCTCGGATCCGGCACAGATACGCAGTATTTT. Full variable domain (missing parts from reference TRBV11-2 and TRBJ2-3): EAGVAQSPRYKIIEKRQSVAFWCNPISGHATLYWYQQILGQGPKLLIQFQNNGVVDDSQLPKDRFSAERLKGVDSTLKIQPAKLEDSAVYLCASLGSGTDTQYFGPGTRLTVL.

This clonotype has ten or more counts. The chain combines TRBV12-3 or TRBV12-4 with TRBJ2-1; 7 nucleotides agree with TRBD2. CDR3 length: 16 amino acids. V lost 7 bases, J lost 0 bases, and 9 bases stayed unmatched. The CDR3 spells CASITKGGSSYNEQFF. The CDR3, as DNA: TGTGCCAGCATCACTAAGGGCGGGAGCTCCTACAATGAGCAGTTCTTC.